The 3 T cell receptor beta chains below come from one sample, sequenced in a study of regulatory T cells in long-lasting Graves disease (dated by TCRdb to 2020 to 2022). According to the study, the label for this sample's time point signals: persistent/refractory GD, antithyroid drugs over 5 years with positive TRAb. For both TCR sequencing and RNA sequencing, RNA was extracted from PBMCs using TRIzol. Preparation of the library involved multiplex PCR. The sequencer was an Illumina HiSeq 4000. TCR beta libraries were built with iRepertoire HTBI primers and Arm-PCR amplification of CDR3 regions. Using fastp at Q25 and MiXCR, TCRdb reprocessed the public reads and kept productive beta chains. CDR3 protein duplicates are merged, each entry listing the most common genes and DNA. Present in this sample are almost 350,000 distinct CDR3 sequences, around a fifth of which were seen just once. 29% of the sample rests with the top ten.

The specimen comprised peripheral blood mononuclear cells (PBMCs), sampled when the disease was refractory, from a patient treated with antithyroid drugs. The source of these receptors is a female donor with Graves disease.

The chain employs TRBV9 and TRBJ2-1; no reliable D call. Per the germline V gene, CDR1 is SGDLS and CDR2 is YYNGEE. The CDR3 length is 13 residues. V lost 0 bases, J lost 5 bases, and 6 bases lay in between. CDR3: CASSVALNNEQFF. Here the CDR3 DNA reads TGTGCCAGCAGCGTAGCTCTCAACAATGAGCAGTTCTTC.

The genes are TRBV20-1 and TRBJ2-3, with D hard to call. Trimming shortened V by 3 bases and J by 1 base, and 11 bases separated the two germline ends. The germline CDR1 and CDR2 sequences are DFQATT and SNEGSKA (reference sequence). The CDR3 is 14 amino acids. The CDR3 DNA reads as TGCAGTGCTAGTCCGAGATCAGGCACAGATACGCAGTATTTT. Translating it yields CSASPRSGTDTQYF.

The genes are TRBV7-9 and TRBJ2-5; D ambiguous. The V end was cut by 8 bases, the J end by 1 base, with 11 bases between. The CDR3 totals 13 residues. Germline V lookup: CDR1 SEHNR, CDR2 FQNEAQ (reference sequence). The CDR3 coding sequence is TGTGCCAGCCGCTCGGGTAGCCAAGAGACCCAGTACTTC. This encodes CASRSGSQETQYF.